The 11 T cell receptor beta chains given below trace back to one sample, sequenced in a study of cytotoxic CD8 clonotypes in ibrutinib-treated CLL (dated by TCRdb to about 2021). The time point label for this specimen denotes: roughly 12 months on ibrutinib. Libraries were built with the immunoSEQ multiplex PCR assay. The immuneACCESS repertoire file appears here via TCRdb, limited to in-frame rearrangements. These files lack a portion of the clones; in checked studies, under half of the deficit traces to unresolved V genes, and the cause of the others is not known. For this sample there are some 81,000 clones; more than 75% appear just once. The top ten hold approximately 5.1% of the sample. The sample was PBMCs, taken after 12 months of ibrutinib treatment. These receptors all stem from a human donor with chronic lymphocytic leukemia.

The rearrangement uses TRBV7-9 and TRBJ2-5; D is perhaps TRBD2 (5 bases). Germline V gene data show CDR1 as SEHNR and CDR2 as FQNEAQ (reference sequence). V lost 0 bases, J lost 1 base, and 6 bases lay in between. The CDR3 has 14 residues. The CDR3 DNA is TGTGCCAGCAGCTTAGCTCGGGGCCAAGAGACCCAGTACTTC. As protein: CASSLARGQETQYF.

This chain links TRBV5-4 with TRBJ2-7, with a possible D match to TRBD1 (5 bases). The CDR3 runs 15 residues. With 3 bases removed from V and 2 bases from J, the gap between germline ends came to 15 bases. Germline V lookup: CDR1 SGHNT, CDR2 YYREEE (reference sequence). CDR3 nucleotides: TGTGCCAGCAGCTCCGACAGCGCCCTCCCCTACGAGCAGTACTTC. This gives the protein CASSSDSALPYEQYF.

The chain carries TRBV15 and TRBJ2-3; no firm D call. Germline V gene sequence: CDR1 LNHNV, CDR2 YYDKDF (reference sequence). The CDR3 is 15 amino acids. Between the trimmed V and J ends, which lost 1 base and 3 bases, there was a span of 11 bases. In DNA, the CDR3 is TGTGCCACCAGCAGAGTTCTGTTGGAAACAGATACGCAGTATTTT. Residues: CATSRVLLETDTQYF.

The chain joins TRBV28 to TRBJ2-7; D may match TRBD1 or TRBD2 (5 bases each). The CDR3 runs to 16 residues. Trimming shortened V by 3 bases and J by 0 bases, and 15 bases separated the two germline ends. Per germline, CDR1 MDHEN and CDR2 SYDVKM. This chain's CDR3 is CASSFPGNRPSYEQYF. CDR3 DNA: TGTGCCAGCAGTTTCCCCGGGAACAGGCCCTCCTACGAGCAGTACTTC.

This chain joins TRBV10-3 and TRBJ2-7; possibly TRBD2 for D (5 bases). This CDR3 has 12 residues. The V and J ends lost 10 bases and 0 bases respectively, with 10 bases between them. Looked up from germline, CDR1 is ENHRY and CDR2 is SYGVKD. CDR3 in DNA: TGTGCCACCAACGGGGACTCCTACGAGCAGTACTTC. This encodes CATNGDSYEQYF.

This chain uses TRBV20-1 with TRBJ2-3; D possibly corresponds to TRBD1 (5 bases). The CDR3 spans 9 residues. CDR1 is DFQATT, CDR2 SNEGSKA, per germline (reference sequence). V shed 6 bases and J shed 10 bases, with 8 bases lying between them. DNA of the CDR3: TGCAGTGCCACAGGCGCGCAGTATTTT. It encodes CSATGAQYF.

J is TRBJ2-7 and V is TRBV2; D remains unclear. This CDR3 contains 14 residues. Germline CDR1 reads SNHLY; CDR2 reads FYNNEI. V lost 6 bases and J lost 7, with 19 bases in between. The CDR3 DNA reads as TGTGCCAGCAGCCCAAACGCGGCCTCCGGGGAGCAGTACTTC. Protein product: CASSPNAASGEQYF. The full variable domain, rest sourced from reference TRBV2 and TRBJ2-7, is EPEVTQTPSHQVTQMGQEVILRCVPISNHLYFYWYRQILGQKVEFLVSFYNNEISEKSEIFDDQFSVERPDGSNFTLKIRSTKLEDSAMYFCASSPNAASGEQYFGPGTRLTVT.

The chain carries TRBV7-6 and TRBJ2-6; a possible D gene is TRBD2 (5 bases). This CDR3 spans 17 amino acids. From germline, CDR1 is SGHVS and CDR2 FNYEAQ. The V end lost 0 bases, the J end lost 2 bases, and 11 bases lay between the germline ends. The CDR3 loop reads CASSLARGGAGANVLTF. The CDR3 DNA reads TGTGCCAGCAGCTTAGCCCGGGGTGGGGCTGGGGCCAACGTCCTGACTTTC.

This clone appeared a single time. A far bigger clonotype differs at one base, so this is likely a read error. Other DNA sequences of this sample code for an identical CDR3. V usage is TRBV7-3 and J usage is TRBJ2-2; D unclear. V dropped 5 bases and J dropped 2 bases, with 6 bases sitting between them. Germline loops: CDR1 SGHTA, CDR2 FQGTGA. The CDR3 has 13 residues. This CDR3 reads CASSTPNTGELFF. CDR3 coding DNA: TGTGCCAGCAGCACCCCCAACACCGGGGAGCTGTTTTTT.

CDR3 region: CASSTGLTYEQYF. The CDR3, as DNA: TGTGCCAGCAGCACGGGACTAACCTACGAGCAGTACTTC. The rearrangement joins TRBV13 to TRBJ2-7; the match to TRBD2 covers 7 bases. The CDR3 runs 13 residues. V gave up 5 bases and J gave up 2 bases; unmatched junction bases: 3. The germline CDR1 and CDR2 sequences are PRHDT and FYEKMQ (reference sequence).

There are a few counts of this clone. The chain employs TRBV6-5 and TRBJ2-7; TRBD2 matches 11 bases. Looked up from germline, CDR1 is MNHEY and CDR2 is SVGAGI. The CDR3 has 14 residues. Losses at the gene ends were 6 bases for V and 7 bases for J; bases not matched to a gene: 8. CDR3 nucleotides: TGTGCCAGCAGGACGACTAGCGGGATCGGGGAGCAGTACTTC. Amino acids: CASRTTSGIGEQYF.